The 23 T cell receptor beta chains listed next were all sequenced from one sample in a study of graft-versus-host responses after intestinal transplantation. These receptors' targets are unknown. Sequencing used immunoSEQ multiplex PCR; TCRdb keeps in-frame clones, though not all of them. The sample contains about 82,000 clones, around 91% of which appear only once. The source material was unstimulated CD4+ T cells sorted from spleen or lymph node cells, sampled before intestinal transplant. The receptor set was obtained from a human donor who received an intestinal transplant.

This chain joins TRBV7-6 and TRBJ1-1; TRBD1 matches 7 bases. CDR1 is SGHVS, CDR2 FNYEAQ, per germline. The CDR3 spans 14 residues. J gave up 3 bases and V 5 bases, and 6 bases lay outside the gene matches. The DNA of the CDR3 is TGTGCCAGCAGCGCCCAGGGGGGACACACTGAAGCTTTCTTT. It translates to CASSAQGGHTEAFF. Filled out from reference TRBV7-6 and TRBJ1-1, the complete variable domain reads GAGVSQSPRYKVTKRGQDVALRCDPISGHVSLYWYRQALGQGPEFLTYFNYEAQQDKSGLPNDRFSAERPEGSISTLTIQRTEQRDSAMYRCASSAQGGHTEAFFGQGTRLTVV.

The chain recombines TRBV27 with TRBJ2-3; D is undetermined. Germline CDR1 MNHEY, CDR2 SMNVEV (reference sequence). V dropped 6 bases and J dropped 1 base, with 14 bases sitting between them. The CDR3 contains 15 residues. This chain's CDR3 is CASRTLLDRTDTQYF. CDR3 DNA: TGTGCCAGCAGAACCCTTCTAGATCGCACAGATACGCAGTATTTT.

The CDR3 region has the DNA TGTGCCAGCGGGTGGCGGACAGGGGGCGACGAGCAGTACTTC. Its protein product is CASGWRTGGDEQYF. V and J are TRBV6-5 and TRBJ2-7; TRBD1 matches at 11 bases. V was clipped by 8 bases and J by 5 bases; unmatched bases: 8. This CDR3 contains 14 residues. Looked up from germline, CDR1 is MNHEY and CDR2 is SVGAGI.

This chain connects TRBV14 to TRBJ2-7; D unresolved. The CDR3 runs to 12 residues. CDR1 and CDR2 (germline): SGHDN, FVKESK. V was pared by 0 bases and J by 12 bases, with 12 bases between. The CDR3 loop reads CASSQDLRVSYF. Written as DNA, the CDR3 is TGTGCCAGCAGCCAAGATCTAAGAGTCTCGTACTTC.

This chain links TRBV5-1 with TRBJ1-1; D gene ambiguous. This CDR3 spans 16 amino acids. Trimming cost V 0 bases and J 10 bases, with 22 bases left between them. Germline CDR1 reads SGHRS; CDR2 reads YFSETQ. The CDR3 loop is CASSLASPGSPLGAFF. CDR3 coding DNA: TGCGCCAGCAGCTTGGCCTCTCCGGGTTCCCCATTGGGAGCTTTCTTT.

J is TRBJ2-2 and V is TRBV2; D perhaps matches TRBD1 (6 bases). CDR1 and CDR2 (germline): SNHLY, FYNNEI. CDR3 size: 13 residues. The V end was cut by 8 bases, the J end by 3 bases, with 10 bases between. The CDR3 sequence is CASQGSDTGELFF. Here the CDR3 DNA reads TGTGCCAGCCAGGGGTCTGACACCGGGGAGCTGTTTTTT.

This sequence joins TRBV5-6 and TRBJ2-2; the D gene is possibly TRBD2 (7 bases). Deletions cut 1 base from V and 4 bases from J, with 11 bases between. The CDR3 extends over 15 amino acids. Germline CDR1 is SGHDT and CDR2 is YYEEEE. The CDR3 sequence: CASSLPGGLTGELFF. The CDR3 nucleotides are TGTGCCAGCAGCTTGCCGGGGGGCCTCACCGGGGAGCTGTTTTTT.

The chain uses TRBV7-2 and TRBJ1-1; 9 positions match TRBD1. J gave up 7 bases and V 5 bases, and 5 bases lay outside the gene matches. The CDR3 has 13 amino acids. Per the germline V gene, CDR1 is SGHTA and CDR2 is FQGNSA. CDR3 protein: CASSPGTGREAFF. The CDR3, as DNA: TGTGCCAGCAGCCCCGGGACAGGGCGTGAAGCTTTCTTT.

V is TRBV7-8 and J is TRBJ1-2, with D possibly matching TRBD1 (5 bases). CDR1 and CDR2 (germline): SGHVS, FQNEAQ. This CDR3 contains 12 residues. Trimming stripped 5 bases from V and 5 bases from J, with 9 bases between. The CDR3 DNA sequence: TGTGCCAGCAGCGAGCAGGGTTATGGCTACACCTTC. Translated, it gives CASSEQGYGYTF. The full variable domain, its missing parts supplied by reference TRBV7-8 and TRBJ1-2, is GAGVSQSPRYKVAKRGQDVALRCDPISGHVSLFWYQQALGQGPEFLTYFQNEAQLDKSGLPSDRFFAERPEGSVSTLKIQRTQQEDSAVYLCASSEQGYGYTFGSGTRLTVV.

The chain joins TRBV21-1 to TRBJ2-1; the table's D call, TRBD1, has no DNA check behind it. TRBV21-1 is given as a pseudogene. There are 15 residues in the CDR3. This CDR3 is CASTGGDRDYNEQFF. In nucleotides, the CDR3 is TGTGCCAGCACAGGCGGGGACAGGGACTACAATGAGCAGTTCTTC.

This sequence joins TRBV7-9 and TRBJ1-4; 10 bases are a match to TRBD1. The CDR3 contains 16 residues. CDR1 is SEHNR and CDR2 is FQNEAQ in the germline V gene (reference sequence). The V segment lost 2 bases and the J segment 5 bases; nucleotides outside the gene matches: 5. The CDR3 region is CASSLIMGQGNEKLFF. CDR3 DNA: TGTGCCAGCAGCTTAATCATGGGACAGGGGAATGAAAAACTGTTTTTT.

The chain carries TRBV7-9 and TRBJ1-2; D might be TRBD1 (6 bases). The CDR3 runs 13 residues. The germline V gene encodes CDR1 SEHNR and CDR2 FQNEAQ (reference sequence). Deletions cut 5 bases from V and 3 bases from J, with 10 bases between. Here the CDR3 reads CASSPGQYYGYTF. DNA for the CDR3: TGTGCCAGCAGCCCCGGACAGTACTATGGCTACACCTTC.

The chain carries TRBV5-5 and TRBJ1-1; D is uncertain. V lost 0 bases and J 0 bases, leaving 15 bases between the germline ends. Germline CDR1 SGHKS, CDR2 YYEKEE (reference sequence). This CDR3 comprises 17 residues. The CDR3 DNA sequence: TGTGCCAGCAGCTTGGCCAAGGCAGGCACAATGAACACTGAAGCTTTCTTT. Its translation is CASSLAKAGTMNTEAFF.

The chain joins TRBV6-5 to TRBJ2-7; D not resolved. Trimming left V 6 bases short and J 3 bases short, with 6 bases between. The CDR3 is 11 residues long. Germline V gene data show CDR1 as MNHEY and CDR2 as SVGAGI. The CDR3 here is CASSRDYEQYF. Written as DNA, the CDR3 is TGTGCCAGCAGCCGCGACTACGAGCAGTACTTC.

This clone was counted once. For the CDR3, the DNA is TGCGCCAGCAGCGAAGCTACGTCCTACGAGCAGTACTTC. Protein product: CASSEATSYEQYF. The chain is built from TRBV5-1 and TRBJ2-7, with D hard to call. Per the germline V gene, CDR1 is SGHRS and CDR2 is YFSETQ. The CDR3 sequence is 13 residues long. Deletions cut 4 bases from V and 1 base from J, with 9 bases between.

The chain recombines TRBV30 with TRBJ2-7; 7 bases agree with TRBD1. V was clipped by 3 bases and J by 3 bases; unmatched bases: 8. The germline CDR1 and CDR2 sequences are GTSNPN and SVGIG (reference sequence). This CDR3 spans 14 amino acids. The CDR3, as DNA: TGTGCCTGGAGAAAACCCCGGGACAGCTACGAGCAGTACTTC. Amino acid sequence: CAWRKPRDSYEQYF.

This chain uses TRBV30 with TRBJ1-6; D might be TRBD1 (6 bases). Germline values: CDR1 GTSNPN, CDR2 SVGIG (reference sequence). The CDR3 has 17 residues. Trimming took 3 bases from V and 0 from J, leaving 15 bases between them. The CDR3 reads CAWRARGGVSYNSPLHF. The CDR3 nucleotides read TGTGCCTGGAGAGCGAGAGGGGGTGTCTCCTATAATTCACCCCTCCACTTT.

The chain is built from TRBV15 and TRBJ1-4; the match to TRBD1 covers 7 bases. The V gene's germline CDR1 is LNHNV and CDR2 YYDKDF (reference sequence). The CDR3 totals 14 residues. Trimming cost V 1 base and J 8 bases; bases outside gene matches: 4. This chain's CDR3 is CATSRGGGGEKLFF. In DNA form, the CDR3 reads TGTGCCACCAGCAGAGGAGGGGGCGGCGAAAAACTGTTTTTT.

This clone was observed once. The chain employs TRBV29-1 and TRBJ1-1; tentative D call: TRBD1 (5 bases). In germline, CDR1 is SQVTM, CDR2 ANQGSEA. The CDR3 has 11 residues. V lost 7 bases, J lost 5 bases, and 11 bases lay in between. This CDR3 reads CSAGGGTEAFF. CDR3 DNA: TGCAGCGCCGGGGGAGGGACTGAAGCTTTCTTT.

The chain uses TRBV9 and TRBJ2-3, with 9 bases lining up with TRBD1. The germline V gene encodes CDR1 SGDLS and CDR2 YYNGEE. CDR3 length: 14 residues. After removal of 4 bases from V and 5 bases from J, the junction contained 5 bases not matched to a gene. The CDR3, as DNA: TGTGCCAGCAGCCCCGGGACAGGGTTAGATACGCAGTATTTT. Its translation is CASSPGTGLDTQYF.

The CDR3 loop reads CASSPEPSGGPYEQYF. For the CDR3, the DNA is TGTGCCAGCTCACCAGAACCTAGCGGGGGACCCTACGAGCAGTACTTC. The chain couples TRBV18 to TRBJ2-7, with 10 positions matching TRBD2. Germline assignment: CDR1 KGHSH and CDR2 LQKENI. The CDR3 spans 16 residues. The junction had 6 bases not matched to a gene; V was cut back by 2 bases and J by 2 bases.

The rearrangement uses TRBV9 and TRBJ1-2; the D gene is possibly TRBD1 (6 bases). CDR1 is SGDLS, CDR2 YYNGEE, per germline. Trimming shortened V by 4 bases and J by 3 bases, and 16 bases separated the two germline ends. This CDR3 has 15 residues. The CDR3 loop is CASSPRDTNHYGYTF. The CDR3 DNA reads TGTGCCAGCAGCCCCAGGGACACTAATCACTATGGCTACACCTTC.

J is TRBJ1-6 and V is TRBV30; a possible D gene is TRBD1 (6 bases). The V and J ends lost 2 bases and 10 bases respectively, with 21 bases between them. The CDR3 extends over 16 amino acids. CDR1 is GTSNPN and CDR2 is SVGIG in the germline V gene (reference sequence). CDR3 in DNA: TGTGCCTGGAGTCCCGGCCTACAGGGTGCTCAATCACCCCTCCACTTT. Protein product: CAWSPGLQGAQSPLHF.